This T cell receptor beta chain was captured by sequencing in a study of CD8 T cells in ankylosing spondylitis. This clonotype was observed a handful of times. Its cognate antigen is unknown. Scientists made TCR beta libraries using quantitative 5'-RACE with molecular barcodes. TCRdb re-called the 5' RACE reads through MiXCR, storing one row per CDR3 protein. This sample carries 670,000 or so distinct CDR3 sequences, around 19% of them seen once, and the ten largest clones take around 19%. The CDR3 is 17 amino acids. Germline CDR1 is SGHTA and CDR2 is FQGNSA. Trimming took 4 bases from V and 3 from J; bases not matched to a gene: 8. Study-wide results and caveats: Previous work reported some of these motif variants in the synovial fluid and blood of reactive arthritis. Several highly homologous variants made up a TCR beta motif, and this motif appeared characteristic of ankylosing spondylitis blood. Disease-linked clones bore a CD8+ phenotype and were relatively rare in peripheral blood.

Sequenced sample: blood, either unsorted or a sorted T cell fraction (not recorded which). This receptor was identified in a male donor with ankylosing spondylitis. The chain links TRBV7-2 to TRBJ2-5; 13 bases fit TRBD2. CDR3: CASSSRLAGGLKETQYF. The CDR3 region has the DNA TGTGCCAGCAGCTCCCGACTAGCGGGAGGCCTTAAAGAGACCCAGTACTTC. The full variable domain, completed using reference TRBV7-2 and TRBJ2-5, is GAGVSQSPSNKVTEKGKDVELRCDPISGHTALYWYRQSLGQGLEFLIYFQGNSAPDKSGLPSDRFSAERTGGSVSTLTIQRTQQEDSAVYLCASSSRLAGGLKETQYFGPGTRLLVL.